This T cell receptor (beta chain) derives from a study of cytomegalovirus exposure and HLA in healthy donors. Study information: Inside one of the first data releases sat about 85 million unique TCRs taken from HLA-typed donors. Study observations and caveats: Versus the roughly 700-donor mean, an Asian-associated ancestry cluster reportedly showed fewer N-insertions in a later analysis. What TCR beta sequences reportedly achieved was accurate prediction of HLA-A and HLA-B alleles in most subjects.

With respect to this clone: Its specificity is unknown.

Sampled while nominally healthy, donors likely had unrecorded immune exposures. The primer mix had 60 Vbeta and 13 Jbeta primers. Assay: immunoSEQ multiplex PCR; the TCRdb copy retains only in-frame clones and omits some. This table holds 150,000 or so clones, 70% to 80% found once. V lost 4 bases and J 2 bases, leaving 7 bases between the germline ends. This CDR3 has 13 residues. The germline CDR1 and CDR2 sequences are MDHEN and SYDVKM. The chain has TRBV28 and TRBJ2-3, with D maybe TRBD1 (5 bases). The material sequenced was PBMCs. This clonotype originated in a man aged 50-60 years in good health and CMV-seropositive. CDR3 sequence: CASSSQVTDTQYF. CDR3 sequence (DNA): TGTGCCAGCAGTTCACAGGTCACAGATACGCAGTATTTT.